A single sample gave rise to the 19 T cell receptor beta chains below, sequenced in a study of blood T cell repertoires in COVID-19. The method was immunoSEQ multiplex PCR; TCRdb's version includes in-frame clones alone and lacks a portion of them. The table includes approximately 330,000 clones, approximately 90% detected once. Sequencing input: peripheral blood. These receptor sequences come from a man aged 25 to 40 with COVID-19, enrolled during active disease.

This CDR3 reads CSARERGGYTF. The DNA for the CDR3 is TGCAGTGCTAGAGAAAGGGGGGGCTACACCTTC. V is TRBV20-1 and J is TRBJ1-2; a possible D gene is TRBD1 (6 bases). The V end lost 0 bases, the J end lost 8 bases, and 7 bases lay between the germline ends. The CDR3 runs to 11 residues. CDR1 DFQATT and CDR2 SNEGSKA come from the germline V gene (reference sequence).

Here the CDR3 reads CASSPRLGSANTGELFF. In DNA, the CDR3 is TGTGCCAGCAGCCCACGGCTAGGATCCGCGAACACCGGGGAGCTGTTTTTT. This chain joins TRBV7-9 and TRBJ2-2; unclear D gene. The CDR3 is 17 residues long. CDR1 and CDR2 from the germline V gene are SEHNR and FQNEAQ (reference sequence). Trimming shortened V by 5 bases and J by 0 bases, and 16 bases separated the two germline ends.

The chain joins TRBV10-2 to TRBJ2-1, with D possibly matching TRBD2 (5 bases). This CDR3 is 14 amino acids long. The germline CDR1 and CDR2 sequences are WSHSY and SAAADI. Trimming pared 6 bases from V and 3 bases from J, leaving 12 bases between. The CDR3 nucleotides read TGCGCCAGCAGGGACGGGGAGAACTACAATGAGCAGTTCTTC. Encoded protein: CASRDGENYNEQFF.

This clone was picked up a small number of times. The chain employs TRBV6-1 and TRBJ1-1, with 7 bases that match TRBD1. The V gene end was trimmed by 3 bases and the J gene end by 2 bases; junction bases not matched to a gene: 9. The CDR3 length is 16 residues. Germline CDR1 is MNHNS and CDR2 is SASEGT. The CDR3: CASSEERAGGNTEAFF. CDR3 bases: TGTGCCAGCAGTGAGGAAAGGGCAGGGGGTAACACTGAAGCTTTCTTT.

This clone was counted a few times. The chain has TRBV19 and TRBJ1-1, with 9 bases fitting TRBD1. With 5 bases clipped from V and 0 bases from J, the junction kept 7 bases outside the gene matches. There are 16 residues in the CDR3. The germline V gene encodes CDR1 LNHDA and CDR2 SQIVND (reference sequence). DNA of the CDR3: TGTGCCAGTAGTTTAGGACAGGGGCGAATGAACACTGAAGCTTTCTTT. It is translated as CASSLGQGRMNTEAFF.

Worth noting for this clone: The same CDR3 is also encoded by other DNA sequences in this sample. The rearrangement uses TRBV6-6 and TRBJ2-7, with 10 bases that match TRBD1. After removal of 6 bases from V and 4 bases from J, the junction contained 9 bases not matched to a gene. CDR1 and CDR2 (germline): MNHNY, SVGAGI (reference sequence). The CDR3 is 15 residues long. CDR3 in DNA: TGTGCCAGCAGCCCCCGGGACAGGGGCCCTTACGAGCAGTACTTC. It is translated as CASSPRDRGPYEQYF.

V and J are TRBV18 and TRBJ2-7; 9 nucleotides match TRBD1. Germline V gives CDR1 KGHSH, CDR2 LQKENI. This CDR3 contains 14 residues. V gave up 4 bases and J gave up 2 bases; unmatched junction bases: 3. The CDR3 reads CASSQGQGTYEQYF. The CDR3 nucleotides are TGTGCCAGCTCACAAGGACAGGGGACCTACGAGCAGTACTTC.

This chain links TRBV27 with TRBJ2-2; a weak D match, TRBD2 (6 bases). Germline V gene sequence: CDR1 MNHEY, CDR2 SMNVEV (reference sequence). V was pared by 2 bases and J by 6 bases, with 16 bases between. This CDR3 is built from 16 residues. In nucleotides, the CDR3 is TGTGCCAGCAGTTTACGAGGTGGGGGAGGATCCGGGGAGCTGTTTTTT. Translating it yields CASSLRGGGGSGELFF.

V usage is TRBV19 and J usage is TRBJ1-3; tentatively, D is TRBD1 (6 bases). Trimming took off 7 bases at V and 0 bases at J, with 10 bases between the two ends. The germline V gene encodes CDR1 LNHDA and CDR2 SQIVND (reference sequence). This CDR3 is 14 amino acids long. The CDR3, as DNA: TGTGCCAGTAAGGGGGTCAGCTCTGGAAACACCATATATTTT. Protein product: CASKGVSSGNTIYF.

V and J are TRBV7-2 and TRBJ1-1, with 8 bases identical to TRBD1. The CDR3 covers 14 residues. After removal of 5 bases from V and 11 bases from J, the junction contained 13 bases not matched to a gene. The germline V gene has CDR1 SGHTA and CDR2 FQGNSA. CDR3 in amino acids: CASSPSTGAGGAFF. CDR3 DNA sequence: TGTGCCAGCAGCCCCTCGACAGGGGCGGGTGGGGCTTTCTTT.

The chain is built from TRBV9 and TRBJ2-5; no clear D gene. Trimming took 0 bases from V and 4 from J, leaving 7 bases between them. The CDR3 length is 13 residues. CDR1 is SGDLS, CDR2 YYNGEE, per germline. CDR3 bases: TGTGCCAGCAGCGTAGGATCAGGAGAGACCCAGTACTTC. Translated, it gives CASSVGSGETQYF.

This chain connects TRBV23-1 to TRBJ2-1, with 8 bases matching TRBD2. TRBV23-1 is sorted into the ORF group, with uncertain function. This CDR3 is built from 16 residues. V lost 0 bases to trimming and J lost 6 bases; unmatched junction nucleotides: 7. The CDR3 coding sequence is TGCGCCAGCAGTCAATCGCCAGGGCTAGCGGGCAATGAGCAGTTCTTC. Encoded protein: CASSQSPGLAGNEQFF.

The chain links TRBV7-2 to TRBJ1-1; 10 nucleotides match TRBD1. Trimming took 5 bases from V and 4 from J; bases not matched to a gene: 7. CDR3 length equals 15 residues. Germline assignment: CDR1 SGHTA and CDR2 FQGNSA. CDR3 in DNA: TGTGCCAGCAGCCCTGACAGGGGGCGGGTCACTGAAGCTTTCTTT. It specifies CASSPDRGRVTEAFF.

The chain links TRBV7-3 to TRBJ2-2; 7 nucleotides align to TRBD2. Germline assignment: CDR1 SGHTA and CDR2 FQGTGA. V lost 0 bases, J lost 0 bases, and 1 base stayed unmatched. The CDR3 is made up of 16 amino acids. CDR3: CASSLTSGANTGELFF. CDR3 in DNA: TGTGCCAGCAGCTTAACGAGCGGGGCGAACACCGGGGAGCTGTTTTTT.

The chain has TRBV2 and TRBJ1-5; the match to TRBD1 covers 7 bases. CDR3 length equals 15 residues. Germline V lookup: CDR1 SNHLY, CDR2 FYNNEI. After removal of 6 bases from V and 1 base from J, the junction contained 6 bases not matched to a gene. The CDR3 nucleotides are TGTGCCAGCAGGACAGGGACATTCAGCAATCAGCCCCAGCATTTT. Residues: CASRTGTFSNQPQHF.

The chain recombines TRBV9 with TRBJ2-2, with 14 bases aligning to TRBD2. The V and J ends lost 4 bases and 7 bases, in that order; junction bases with no gene match: 6. The length of the CDR3 is 16 residues. The germline V gene encodes CDR1 SGDLS and CDR2 YYNGEE. The CDR3 sequence: CASSTRLAGGLGELFF. DNA of the CDR3: TGTGCCAGCAGCACCCGACTAGCGGGGGGGCTCGGGGAGCTGTTTTTT.

The rearrangement joins TRBV10-3 to TRBJ2-5, with 9 bases identical to TRBD1. Germline V CDR1 and CDR2: ENHRY, SYGVKD. The CDR3 length is 16 residues. V was clipped by 2 bases and J by 6 bases; unmatched bases: 10. CDR3 DNA sequence: TGTGCCATCAGTGAGCCTATGGACAGGGGCCCTAAGACCCAGTACTTC. Amino acid sequence: CAISEPMDRGPKTQYF.

The chain is built from TRBV28 and TRBJ2-7; D is unresolved. The CDR3 contains 12 residues. Trimming stripped 4 bases from V and 7 bases from J, with 11 bases between. CDR1 and CDR2 (germline): MDHEN, SYDVKM. For the CDR3, the DNA is TGTGCCAGCAGTTCCGAACAGAGTGAGCAGTACTTC. Amino acid sequence: CASSSEQSEQYF.

The chain couples TRBV7-6 to TRBJ2-1; perhaps TRBD2 as D (6 bases). Germline V gene lookup returns CDR1 SGHVS and CDR2 FNYEAQ. V was shortened by 0 bases and J by 1 base, with 10 bases between the two germline ends. CDR3 length: 16 residues. The CDR3 sequence: CASSLAAGSSYNEQFF. The DNA for the CDR3 is TGTGCCAGCAGCTTAGCTGCCGGGAGTTCCTACAATGAGCAGTTCTTC.